Listed below are T cell receptor beta chains from one sample, sequenced in a study of blood T cell repertoires in COVID-19. TCRdb keeps only in-frame clones here, not all; method: immunoSEQ multiplex PCR. This sample has approximately 110,000 clones, with more than 80% found just once. The material sequenced was peripheral blood. All receptors come from a woman of 80 years or more with COVID-19, enrolled during active disease. CDR3s include the opening cysteine and the closing phenylalanine or tryptophan. Each record gives: V gene, clone size, J gene, D gene, CDR3 protein, CDR3 DNA. A D gene is named only where the DNA matches it firmly. Expanded clones are given a class, and other clones once, few, many or no size at all.

v_call: TRBV18
clone_size: .
j_call: TRBJ1-4
d_call: TRBD1
cdr3_aa: CASSPVPRGSNEKLFF
cdr3_nt: TGTGCCAGCTCACCCGTCCCCAGGGGGTCTAATGAAAAACTGTTTTTT

v_call: TRBV7-6
clone_size: .
j_call: TRBJ1-4
d_call: TRBD1
cdr3_aa: CASSVGGQGLEKLFF
cdr3_nt: TGTGCCAGCAGCGTAGGGGGACAGGGGCTCGAAAAACTGTTTTTT

v_call: TRBV5-4
clone_size: .
j_call: TRBJ2-3
d_call: TRBD2
cdr3_aa: CASSIGTSSSGTQYF
cdr3_nt: TGTGCCAGCAGCATCGGGACTAGTTCTAGCGGTACGCAGTATTTT

v_call: TRBV11-2
clone_size: .
j_call: TRBJ2-3
d_call: .
cdr3_aa: CASSLGLPTDTQYF
cdr3_nt: TGTGCCAGCAGCTTAGGACTACCCACAGATACGCAGTATTTT

v_call: TRBV5-4
clone_size: .
j_call: TRBJ2-5
d_call: .
cdr3_aa: CASSSLGQTLETQYF
cdr3_nt: TGTGCCAGCAGCTCCCTCGGACAGACTTTGGAGACCCAGTACTTC

v_call: TRBV5-1
clone_size: few
j_call: TRBJ2-5
d_call: TRBD1
cdr3_aa: CASSSDTGAKETQYF
cdr3_nt: TGCGCCAGCAGCTCGGATACAGGGGCTAAAGAGACCCAGTACTTC

v_call: TRBV4-1
clone_size: .
j_call: TRBJ2-1
d_call: TRBD2
cdr3_aa: CASSLGLAEAYNEQFF
cdr3_nt: TGCGCCAGCAGCCTAGGACTAGCGGAGGCCTACAATGAGCAGTTCTTC

v_call: TRBV3-1/TRBV3-2
clone_size: few
j_call: TRBJ2-6
d_call: .
cdr3_aa: CASTKGVGTGANVLTF
cdr3_nt: TGTGCCAGCACCAAAGGGGTAGGGACAGGGGCCAACGTCCTGACTTTC

v_call: TRBV11-2
clone_size: .
j_call: TRBJ1-3
d_call: .
cdr3_aa: CASSYNPLHSGNTIYF
cdr3_nt: TGTGCCAGCAGCTACAACCCCTTACACTCTGGAAACACCATATATTTT

v_call: TRBV9
clone_size: .
j_call: TRBJ1-1
d_call: .
cdr3_aa: CASSVDRNTEAFF
cdr3_nt: TGTGCCAGCAGCGTGGACAGGAACACTGAAGCTTTCTTT

v_call: TRBV3-1/TRBV3-2
clone_size: .
j_call: TRBJ2-5
d_call: .
cdr3_aa: CASSRRTGLGVETQYF
cdr3_nt: TGTGCCAGCAGCCGGAGGACGGGCCTAGGTGTGGAGACCCAGTACTTC

v_call: TRBV5-4
clone_size: .
j_call: TRBJ1-2
d_call: .
cdr3_aa: CASSFSGKGHYGYTF
cdr3_nt: TGTGCCAGCAGCTTCTCAGGGAAGGGTCACTATGGCTACACCTTC

v_call: TRBV7-9
clone_size: .
j_call: TRBJ1-2
d_call: .
cdr3_aa: CASSLSREPRGYGYTF
cdr3_nt: TGTGCCAGCAGCTTGAGCCGGGAACCACGGGGCTATGGCTACACCTTC

v_call: TRBV28
clone_size: .
j_call: TRBJ2-3
d_call: TRBD2
cdr3_aa: CASSLERELSDTQYF
cdr3_nt: TGTGCCAGCAGTTTGGAGCGGGAGTTGTCAGATACGCAGTATTTT

v_call: TRBV2
clone_size: once
j_call: TRBJ1-1
d_call: .
cdr3_aa: CASSATAMNTEAFF
cdr3_nt: TGTGCCAGCAGTGCGACAGCCATGAACACTGAAGCTTTCTTT

v_call: TRBV12-3/TRBV12-4
clone_size: .
j_call: TRBJ1-2
d_call: .
cdr3_aa: CASSLTVLYGYTF
cdr3_nt: TGTGCCAGCAGTTTGACAGTACTTTATGGCTACACCTTC

v_call: TRBV12-3/TRBV12-4
clone_size: .
j_call: TRBJ2-1
d_call: .
cdr3_aa: CASSKTLHEQFF
cdr3_nt: TGTGCCAGCAGCAAGACTCTCCATGAGCAGTTCTTC

v_call: TRBV7-2
clone_size: .
j_call: TRBJ2-2
d_call: TRBD1
cdr3_aa: CASFSDRPNTGELFF
cdr3_nt: TGTGCCAGTTTCTCGGACAGGCCGAACACCGGGGAGCTGTTTTTT

v_call: TRBV7-6
clone_size: .
j_call: TRBJ2-1
d_call: TRBD2
cdr3_aa: CASSSTSGSDEQFF
cdr3_nt: TGTGCCAGCTCCTCCACTAGCGGGAGTGATGAGCAGTTCTTC

v_call: TRBV5-8
clone_size: .
j_call: TRBJ1-6
d_call: TRBD1
cdr3_aa: CASSFLQGERNSPLHF
cdr3_nt: TGTGCCAGCAGCTTCCTACAGGGGGAAAGGAATTCACCCCTCCACTTT

v_call: TRBV13
clone_size: .
j_call: TRBJ2-2
d_call: TRBD2
cdr3_aa: CASSFPGLAGHTGELFF
cdr3_nt: TGTGCCAGCAGCTTCCCGGGACTAGCGGGACACACCGGGGAGCTGTTTTTT

v_call: TRBV18
clone_size: few
j_call: TRBJ2-3
d_call: .
cdr3_aa: CASSPQSPVGRSTDTQYF
cdr3_nt: TGTGCCAGCTCACCACAAAGTCCGGTGGGCAGAAGCACAGATACGCAGTATTTT

v_call: TRBV6-2/TRBV6-3
clone_size: .
j_call: TRBJ2-1
d_call: .
cdr3_aa: CASSYPAREGPFF
cdr3_nt: TGTGCCAGCAGTTACCCAGCCCGGGAAGGACCCTTCTTC

v_call: TRBV27
clone_size: .
j_call: TRBJ1-4
d_call: TRBD1
cdr3_aa: CASRGTAREKLFF
cdr3_nt: TGTGCCAGCAGAGGGACAGCTAGGGAAAAACTGTTTTTT

v_call: TRBV3-1/TRBV3-2
clone_size: .
j_call: TRBJ1-2
d_call: TRBD1
cdr3_aa: CASSLRQGYGYTF
cdr3_nt: TGTGCCAGCAGCCTACGACAGGGCTATGGCTACACCTTC

v_call: TRBV28
clone_size: .
j_call: TRBJ1-5
d_call: .
cdr3_aa: CASIQGPSPPRQPQHF
cdr3_nt: TGTGCCAGCATACAGGGTCCATCTCCTCCCAGGCAGCCCCAGCATTTT

v_call: TRBV7-2
clone_size: .
j_call: TRBJ2-2
d_call: TRBD2
cdr3_aa: CASSLQAGAGTGELFF
cdr3_nt: TGTGCCAGCAGCTTACAAGCGGGAGCAGGGACCGGGGAGCTGTTTTTT

v_call: TRBV3-1/TRBV3-2
clone_size: .
j_call: TRBJ2-2
d_call: TRBD2
cdr3_aa: CASSRGLAGVGTGELFF
cdr3_nt: TGTGCCAGCAGCCGGGGACTAGCGGGAGTGGGGACCGGGGAGCTGTTTTTT